This TCR beta chain was recovered during a study of cytomegalovirus exposure and HLA in healthy donors. The CDR3 length is 15 residues. Germline V gene lookup returns CDR1 SEHNR and CDR2 FQNEAQ (reference sequence). A word on this clone: Its ends do not fully match the called genes, so a read error is possible.

Primers: 60 Vbeta forward and 13 Jbeta reverse. Sequencing was performed with immunoSEQ multiplex PCR; in TCRdb, only in-frame clones are kept and a portion is missing. The top ten clones hold 3.5% to 5.5% of a sample with 150,000 to 200,000 clones, approximately 71% of them seen once. Sequencing input: PBMCs. The chain carries TRBV7-9 and TRBJ2-3; TRBD2 matches 9 bases. The clonotype comes from a woman aged 18-29 years in good health and CMV-seropositive. The CDR3 DNA is TGTGCCAGCAGTTTAGCGGGGGCCTCCACAGATACGCAGTATTTT. Its protein product is CASSLAGASTDTQYF.